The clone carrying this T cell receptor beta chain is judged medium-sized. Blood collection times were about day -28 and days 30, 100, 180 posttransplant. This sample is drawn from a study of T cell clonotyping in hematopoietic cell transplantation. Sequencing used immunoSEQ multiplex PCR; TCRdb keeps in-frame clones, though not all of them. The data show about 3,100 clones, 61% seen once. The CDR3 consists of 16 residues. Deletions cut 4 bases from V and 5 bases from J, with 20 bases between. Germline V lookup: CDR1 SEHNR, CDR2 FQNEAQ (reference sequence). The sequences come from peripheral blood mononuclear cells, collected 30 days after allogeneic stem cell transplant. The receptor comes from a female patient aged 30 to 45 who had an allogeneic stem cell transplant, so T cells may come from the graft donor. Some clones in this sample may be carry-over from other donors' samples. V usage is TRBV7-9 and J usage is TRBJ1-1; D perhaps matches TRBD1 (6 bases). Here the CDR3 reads CASSSPERTVGTEAFF. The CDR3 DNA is TGTGCCAGCAGCTCCCCGGAACGGACAGTTGGTACTGAAGCTTTCTTT.